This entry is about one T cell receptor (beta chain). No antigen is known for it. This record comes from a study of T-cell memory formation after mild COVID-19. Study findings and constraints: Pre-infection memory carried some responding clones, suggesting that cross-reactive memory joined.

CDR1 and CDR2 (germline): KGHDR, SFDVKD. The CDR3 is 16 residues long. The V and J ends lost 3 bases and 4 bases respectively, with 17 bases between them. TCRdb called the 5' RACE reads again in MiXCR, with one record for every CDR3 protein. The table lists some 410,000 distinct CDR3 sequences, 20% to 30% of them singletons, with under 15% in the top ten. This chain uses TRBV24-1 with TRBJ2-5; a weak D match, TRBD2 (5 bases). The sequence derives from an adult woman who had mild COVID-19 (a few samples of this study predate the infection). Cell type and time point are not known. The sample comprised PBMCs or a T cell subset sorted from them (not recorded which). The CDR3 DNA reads TGTGCCACCAGTGATAAATTGACGGGGAATGCAGAGACCCAGTACTTC. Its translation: CATSDKLTGNAETQYF.